This T cell receptor (beta chain) was recovered during a study of T-cell memory formation after mild COVID-19. Findings and limits, study-wide: Clones contracting day 15 to 85 were balanced CD4/CD8; later expanders leaned CD4+.

This clonotype turned up a few times. Its antigen is not identified. CDR3 size: 12 residues. Germline assignment: CDR1 KGHDR and CDR2 SFDVKD. The V end was cut by 4 bases, the J end by 8 bases, with 8 bases between. Using its own MiXCR run on the 5' RACE reads, TCRdb lists one record per CDR3 protein. The sample lists fewer than 650,000 distinct CDR3 sequences; roughly 21% were seen once. The TCR originated in an adult woman who had mild COVID-19 (a few samples of this study predate the infection). Cell type and time point are not known. Sequencing was carried out using PBMCs or a T cell subset sorted from them (not recorded which). V gene TRBV24-1 combines with J gene TRBJ2-1, with a tentative D call TRBD1 (6 bases). The CDR3 here is CATSETGHEQFF. The CDR3 coding sequence is TGTGCCACCAGTGAGACAGGCCATGAGCAGTTCTTC.